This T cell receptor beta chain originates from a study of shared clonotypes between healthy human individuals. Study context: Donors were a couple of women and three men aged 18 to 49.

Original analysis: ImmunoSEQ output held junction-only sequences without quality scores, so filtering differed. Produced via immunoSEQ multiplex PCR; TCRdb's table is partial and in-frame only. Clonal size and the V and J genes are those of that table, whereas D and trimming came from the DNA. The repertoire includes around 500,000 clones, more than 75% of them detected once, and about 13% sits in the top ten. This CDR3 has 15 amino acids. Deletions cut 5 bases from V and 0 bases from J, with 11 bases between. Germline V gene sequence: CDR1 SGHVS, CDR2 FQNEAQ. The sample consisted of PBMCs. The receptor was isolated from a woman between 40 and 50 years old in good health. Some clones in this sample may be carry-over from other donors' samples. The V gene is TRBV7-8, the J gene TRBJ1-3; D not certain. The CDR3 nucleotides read TGTGCCAGCAGCCCAGACCAAAGCTCTGGAAACACCATATATTTT. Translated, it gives CASSPDQSSGNTIYF.